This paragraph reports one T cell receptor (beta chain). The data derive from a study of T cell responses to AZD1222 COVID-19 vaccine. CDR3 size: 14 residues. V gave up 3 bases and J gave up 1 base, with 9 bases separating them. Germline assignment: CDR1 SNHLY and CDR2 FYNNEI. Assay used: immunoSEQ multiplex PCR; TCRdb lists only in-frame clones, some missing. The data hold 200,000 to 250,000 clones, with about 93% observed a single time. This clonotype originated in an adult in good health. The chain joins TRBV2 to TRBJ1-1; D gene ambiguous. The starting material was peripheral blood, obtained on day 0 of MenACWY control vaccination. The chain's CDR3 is CASSEGRQNTEAFF. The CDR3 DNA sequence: TGTGCCAGCAGTGAGGGCAGGCAGAACACTGAAGCTTTCTTT.